This TCR beta chain was identified in a study of beta chain features in type 1 diabetes. The wider study: Sorted cells numbering around 100,000,000 were examined across all samples.

Expressed TCRB transcripts were sequenced because the entire RNA isolate underwent reverse transcription. Sequencing was performed with immunoSEQ multiplex PCR; in TCRdb, only in-frame clones are kept and a portion is missing. The sample holds 300,000 to 450,000 clones, about 12% seen once. V lost 4 bases to trimming and J lost 1 base, with 14 bases between them. CDR3 length: 15 residues. Germline V gene data show CDR1 as SGDLS and CDR2 as YYNGEE. In its sample, this clone was seen a few times. Post-sort purity exceeded 95% for all sorted populations. V and J are TRBV9 and TRBJ2-5; D call uncertain. The source of this sequence is a man in his late teens or twenties in good health. Sample: naive CD4+ T cells from blood. This CDR3 is CASSPSGGSQETQYF. The CDR3 DNA follows: TGTGCCAGCAGCCCCAGTGGCGGATCCCAAGAGACCCAGTACTTC.